This T cell receptor (beta chain) came from a study of CD8 T cells in ankylosing spondylitis. Study-wide results and limits: Among TCR beta sequences, a motif of under 10 highly homologous variants appeared characteristic of ankylosing spondylitis blood. Reported data indicate significant enrichment of disease-linked clones within matched ankylosing spondylitis synovial fluid.

This clonotype was counted between two and nine times. Its target is not known. Generation of TCR beta libraries employed quantitative 5'-RACE incorporating molecular barcodes. TCRdb re-derived calls from the 5' RACE reads in MiXCR, one entry per CDR3 protein. The sample contains roughly 700,000 distinct CDR3 sequences, around 19% of which appear only once. Sequenced: blood, either unsorted or a sorted T cell fraction (not recorded which). The receptor was derived from a male donor with ankylosing spondylitis.

The CDR3 reads CASSFDGDYEQYF. For the CDR3, the DNA is TGCGCCAGCAGCTTCGACGGGGATTACGAGCAGTACTTC. V gene TRBV5-1 combines with J gene TRBJ2-7; TRBD2 is a possible D gene (5 bases). The V and J ends lost 2 bases and 4 bases respectively, with 10 bases between them. Germline lookup yields CDR1 SGHRS and CDR2 YFSETQ. CDR3 size: 13 residues. Combining the CDR3 with reference TRBV5-1 and TRBJ2-7 gives the whole variable domain KAGVTQTPRYLIKTRGQQVTLSCSPISGHRSVSWYQQTPGQGLQFLFEYFSETQRNKGNFPGRFSGRQFSNSRSEMNVSTLELGDSALYLCASSFDGDYEQYFGPGTRLTVT.